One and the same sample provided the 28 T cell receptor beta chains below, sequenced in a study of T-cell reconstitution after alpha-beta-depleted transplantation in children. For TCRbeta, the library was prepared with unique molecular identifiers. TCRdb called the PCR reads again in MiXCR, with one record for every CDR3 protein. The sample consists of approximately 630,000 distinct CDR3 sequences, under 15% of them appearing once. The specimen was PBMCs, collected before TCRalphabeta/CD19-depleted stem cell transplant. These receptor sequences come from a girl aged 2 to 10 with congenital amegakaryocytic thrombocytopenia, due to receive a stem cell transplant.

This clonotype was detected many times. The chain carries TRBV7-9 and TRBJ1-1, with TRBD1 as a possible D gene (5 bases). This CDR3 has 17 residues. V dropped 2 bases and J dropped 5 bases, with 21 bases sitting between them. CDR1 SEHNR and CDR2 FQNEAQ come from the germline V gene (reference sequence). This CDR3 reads CASSLIGSGRGNTEAFF. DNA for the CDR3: TGTGCCAGCAGCTTAATCGGTTCGGGGCGCGGGAATACTGAAGCTTTCTTT.

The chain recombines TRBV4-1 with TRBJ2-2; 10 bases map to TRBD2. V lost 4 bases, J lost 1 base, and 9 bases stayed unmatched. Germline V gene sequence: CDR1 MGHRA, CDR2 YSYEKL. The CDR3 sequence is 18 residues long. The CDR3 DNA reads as TGCGCCAGCAGCCCAAGGGCACTAGCGGGAAAGAACACCGGGGAGCTGTTTTTT. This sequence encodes CASSPRALAGKNTGELFF.

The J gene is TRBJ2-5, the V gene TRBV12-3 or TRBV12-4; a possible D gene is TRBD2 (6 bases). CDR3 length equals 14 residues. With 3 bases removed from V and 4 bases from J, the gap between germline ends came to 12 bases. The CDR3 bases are TGTGCCAGCAGTTTTGTGGGAGCGGGAGAGACCCAGTACTTC. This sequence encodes CASSFVGAGETQYF.

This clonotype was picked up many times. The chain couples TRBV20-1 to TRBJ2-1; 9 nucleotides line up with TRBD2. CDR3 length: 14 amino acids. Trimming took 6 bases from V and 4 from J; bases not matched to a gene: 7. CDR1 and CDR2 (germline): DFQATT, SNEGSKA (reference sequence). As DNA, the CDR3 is TGCAGTGCCATTGGACTAGCGAATTACAATGAGCAGTTCTTC. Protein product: CSAIGLANYNEQFF.

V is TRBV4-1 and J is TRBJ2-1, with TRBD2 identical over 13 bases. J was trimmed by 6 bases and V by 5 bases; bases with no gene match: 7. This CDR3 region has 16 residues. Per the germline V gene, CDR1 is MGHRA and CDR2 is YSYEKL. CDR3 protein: CASSSEGLAGANEQFF. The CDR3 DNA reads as TGCGCCAGCAGCTCCGAAGGACTAGCGGGAGCCAATGAGCAGTTCTTC.

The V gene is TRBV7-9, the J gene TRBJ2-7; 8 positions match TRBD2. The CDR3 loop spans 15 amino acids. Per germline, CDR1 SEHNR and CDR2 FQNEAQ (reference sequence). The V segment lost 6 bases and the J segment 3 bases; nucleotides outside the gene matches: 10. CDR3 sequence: CASSSSVTSGYEQYF. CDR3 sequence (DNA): TGTGCCAGCAGTTCATCCGTTACTAGCGGCTACGAGCAGTACTTC.

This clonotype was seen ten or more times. The CDR3 coding sequence is TGTGCCAGCAGTTACTCGCTTAGCCAAGAGACCCAGTACTTC. This gives the protein CASSYSLSQETQYF. The rearrangement joins TRBV6-5 to TRBJ2-5, with D hard to call. The CDR3 extends over 14 amino acids. From germline, CDR1 is MNHEY and CDR2 SVGAGI. Trimming shortened V by 0 bases and J by 1 base, and 6 bases separated the two germline ends.

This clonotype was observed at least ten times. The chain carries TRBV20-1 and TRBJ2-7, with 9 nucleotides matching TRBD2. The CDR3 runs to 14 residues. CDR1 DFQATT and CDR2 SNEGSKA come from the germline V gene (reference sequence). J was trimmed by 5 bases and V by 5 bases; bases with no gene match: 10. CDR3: CSARSSGSIDEQYF. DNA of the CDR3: TGCAGTGCTCGCAGTAGCGGGAGTATAGACGAGCAGTACTTC.

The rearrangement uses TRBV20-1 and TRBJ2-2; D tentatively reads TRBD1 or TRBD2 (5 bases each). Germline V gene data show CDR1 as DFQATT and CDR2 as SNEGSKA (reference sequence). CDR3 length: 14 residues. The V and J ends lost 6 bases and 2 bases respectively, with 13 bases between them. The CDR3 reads CSANQGDNTGELFF. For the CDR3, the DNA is TGCAGTGCCAACCAGGGAGATAACACCGGGGAGCTGTTTTTT.

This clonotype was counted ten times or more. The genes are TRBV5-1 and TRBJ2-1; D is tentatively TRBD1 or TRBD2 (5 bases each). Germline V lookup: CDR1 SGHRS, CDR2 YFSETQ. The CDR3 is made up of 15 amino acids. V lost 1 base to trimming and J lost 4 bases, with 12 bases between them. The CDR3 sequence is CASSLSGPPYNEQFF. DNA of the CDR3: TGCGCCAGCAGCTTGTCGGGACCCCCGTACAATGAGCAGTTCTTC.

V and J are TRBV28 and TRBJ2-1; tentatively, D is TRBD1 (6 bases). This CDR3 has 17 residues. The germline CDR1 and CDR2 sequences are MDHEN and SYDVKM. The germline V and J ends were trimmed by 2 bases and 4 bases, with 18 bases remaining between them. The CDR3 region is CASSLGGLGQRYNEQFF. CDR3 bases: TGTGCCAGCAGTTTAGGGGGATTAGGACAGAGGTACAATGAGCAGTTCTTC. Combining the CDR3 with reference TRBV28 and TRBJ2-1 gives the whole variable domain DVKVTQSSRYLVKRTGEKVFLECVQDMDHENMFWYRQDPGLGLRLIYFSYDVKMKEKGDIPEGYSVSREKKERFSLILESASTNQTSMYLCASSLGGLGQRYNEQFFGPGTRLTVL.

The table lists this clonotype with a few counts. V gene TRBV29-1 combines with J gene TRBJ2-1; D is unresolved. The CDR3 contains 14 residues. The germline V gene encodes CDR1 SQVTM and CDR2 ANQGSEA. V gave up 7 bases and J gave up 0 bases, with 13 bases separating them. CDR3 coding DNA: TGCAGCGCCGCCGGGTTCTCCTCCTACAATGAGCAGTTCTTC. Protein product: CSAAGFSSYNEQFF.

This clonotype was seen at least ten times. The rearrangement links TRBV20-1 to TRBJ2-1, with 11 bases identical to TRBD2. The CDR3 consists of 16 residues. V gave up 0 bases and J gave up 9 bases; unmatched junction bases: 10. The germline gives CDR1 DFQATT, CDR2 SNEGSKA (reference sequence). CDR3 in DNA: TGCAGTGCTAGAGAATACCCTAGCGGGGGGCTTGGTGAGCAGTTCTTC. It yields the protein CSAREYPSGGLGEQFF.

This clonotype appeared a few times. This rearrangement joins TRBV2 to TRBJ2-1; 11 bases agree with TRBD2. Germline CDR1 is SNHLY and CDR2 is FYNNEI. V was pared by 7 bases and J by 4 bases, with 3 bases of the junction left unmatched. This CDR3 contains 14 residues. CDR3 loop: CASNLAGGYNEQFF. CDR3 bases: TGTGCCAGCAATCTAGCGGGAGGTTACAATGAGCAGTTCTTC.

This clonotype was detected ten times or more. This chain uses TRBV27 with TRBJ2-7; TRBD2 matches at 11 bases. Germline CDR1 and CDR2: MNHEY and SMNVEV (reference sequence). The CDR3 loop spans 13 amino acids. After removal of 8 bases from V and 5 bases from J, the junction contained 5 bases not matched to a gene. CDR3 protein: CASFRLAGNEQYF. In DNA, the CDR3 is TGTGCCAGCTTTCGACTAGCGGGAAACGAGCAGTACTTC.

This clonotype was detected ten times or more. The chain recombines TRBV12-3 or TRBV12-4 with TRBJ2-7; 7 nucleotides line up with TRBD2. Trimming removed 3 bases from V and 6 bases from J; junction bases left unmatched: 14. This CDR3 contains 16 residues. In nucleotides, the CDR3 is TGTGCCAGCAGTTTCTCGAGGGGACTAAACCCACTCGAGCAGTACTTC. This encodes CASSFSRGLNPLEQYF.

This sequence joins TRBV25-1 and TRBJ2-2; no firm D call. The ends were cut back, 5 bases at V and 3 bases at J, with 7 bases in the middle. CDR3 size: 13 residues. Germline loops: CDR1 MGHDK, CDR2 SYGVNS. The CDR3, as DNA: TGTGCCAGCAGTATCGGGTACACCGGGGAGCTGTTTTTT. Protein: CASSIGYTGELFF. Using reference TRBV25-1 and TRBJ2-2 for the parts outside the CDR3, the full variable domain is EADIYQTPRYLVIGTGKKITLECSQTMGHDKMYWYQQDPGMELHLIHYSYGVNSTEKGDLSSESTVSRIRTEHFPLTLESARPSHTSQYLCASSIGYTGELFFGEGSRLTVL.

The CDR3 sequence is CASSESIETQYF. DNA of the CDR3: TGTGCCAGCAGTGAAAGCATAGAGACCCAGTACTTC. This sequence joins TRBV25-1 and TRBJ2-5; D call uncertain. V lost 2 bases, J lost 4 bases, and 5 bases lay in between. Per germline, CDR1 MGHDK and CDR2 SYGVNS. CDR3 length: 12 amino acids.

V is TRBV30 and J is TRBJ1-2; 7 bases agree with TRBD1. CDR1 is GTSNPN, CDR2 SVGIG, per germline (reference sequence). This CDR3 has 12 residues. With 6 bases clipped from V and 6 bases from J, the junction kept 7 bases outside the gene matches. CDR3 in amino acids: CACAGTVDGYTF. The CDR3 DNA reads TGTGCCTGCGCCGGGACAGTGGATGGCTACACCTTC.

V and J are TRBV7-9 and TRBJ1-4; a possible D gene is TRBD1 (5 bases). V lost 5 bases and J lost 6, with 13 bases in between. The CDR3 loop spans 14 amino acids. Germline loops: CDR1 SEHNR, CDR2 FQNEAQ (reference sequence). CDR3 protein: CASSPVRGDEKLFF. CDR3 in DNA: TGTGCCAGCAGCCCAGTTCGGGGCGATGAAAAACTGTTTTTT.

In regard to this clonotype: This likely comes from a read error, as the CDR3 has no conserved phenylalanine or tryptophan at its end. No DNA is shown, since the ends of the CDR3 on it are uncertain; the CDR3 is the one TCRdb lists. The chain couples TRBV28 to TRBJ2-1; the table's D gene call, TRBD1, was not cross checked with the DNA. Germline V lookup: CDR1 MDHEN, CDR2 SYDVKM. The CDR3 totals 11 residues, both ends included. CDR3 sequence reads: CASSSLDKFFV.

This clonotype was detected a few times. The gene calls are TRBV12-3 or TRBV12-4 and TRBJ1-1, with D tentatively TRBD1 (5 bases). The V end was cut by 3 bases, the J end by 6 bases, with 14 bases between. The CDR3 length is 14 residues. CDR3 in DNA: TGTGCCAGCAGTTTTGGGGGGGGTATCCCTGAAGCTTTCTTT. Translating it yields CASSFGGGIPEAFF.

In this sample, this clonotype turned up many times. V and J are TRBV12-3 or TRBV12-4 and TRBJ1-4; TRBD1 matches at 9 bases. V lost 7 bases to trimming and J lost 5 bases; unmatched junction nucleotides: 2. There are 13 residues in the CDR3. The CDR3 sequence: CASTGTGNEKLFF. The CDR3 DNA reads TGTGCCAGCACCGGGACAGGGAATGAAAAACTGTTTTTT.

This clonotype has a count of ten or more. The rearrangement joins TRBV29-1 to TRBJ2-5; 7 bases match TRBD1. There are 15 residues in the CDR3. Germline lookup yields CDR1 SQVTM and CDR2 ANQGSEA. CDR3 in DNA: TGCAACCTGGGCTCCGGGACAGTTACCTCAGAGACCCAGTACTTC. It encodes CNLGSGTVTSETQYF.

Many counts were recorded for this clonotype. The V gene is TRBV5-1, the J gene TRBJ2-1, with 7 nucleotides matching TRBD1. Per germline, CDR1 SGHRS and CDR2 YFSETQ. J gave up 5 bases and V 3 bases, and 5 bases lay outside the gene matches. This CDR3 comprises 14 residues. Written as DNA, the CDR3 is TGCGCCAGCAGCTATCGGACAGGCGACAATGAGCAGTTCTTC. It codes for CASSYRTGDNEQFF. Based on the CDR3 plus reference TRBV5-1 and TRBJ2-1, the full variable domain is KAGVTQTPRYLIKTRGQQVTLSCSPISGHRSVSWYQQTPGQGLQFLFEYFSETQRNKGNFPGRFSGRQFSNSRSEMNVSTLELGDSALYLCASSYRTGDNEQFFGPGTRLTVL.

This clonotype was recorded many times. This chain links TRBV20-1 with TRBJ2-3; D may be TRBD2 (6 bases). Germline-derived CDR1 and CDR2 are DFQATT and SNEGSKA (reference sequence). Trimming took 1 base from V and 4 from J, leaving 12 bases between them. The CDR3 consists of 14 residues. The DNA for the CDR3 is TGCAGTGCTAGAGCCCCCGGGAGATCAGATACGCAGTATTTT. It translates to CSARAPGRSDTQYF.

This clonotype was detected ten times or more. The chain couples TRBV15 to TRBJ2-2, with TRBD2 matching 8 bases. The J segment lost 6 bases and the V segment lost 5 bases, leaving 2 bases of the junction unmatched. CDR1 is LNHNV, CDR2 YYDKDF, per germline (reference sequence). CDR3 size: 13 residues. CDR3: CATSGGLAGELFF. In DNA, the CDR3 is TGTGCCACCAGCGGGGGACTAGCCGGGGAGCTGTTTTTT.

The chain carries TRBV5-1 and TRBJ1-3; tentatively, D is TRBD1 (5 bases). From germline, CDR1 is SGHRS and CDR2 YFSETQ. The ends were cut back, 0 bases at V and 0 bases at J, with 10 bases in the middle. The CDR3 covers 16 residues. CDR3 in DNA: TGCGCCAGCAGCTTGGGGGACGGGTTCTCTGGAAACACCATATATTTT. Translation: CASSLGDGFSGNTIYF.